The clone carrying this T cell receptor (beta chain) turned up a few times. This entry is derived from a study of post-analysis software for immune sequencing data. cDNA libraries of TCR beta carried unique molecular identifiers. It was from roughly 1.1 to 9.2 million T cells that around 500,000 cDNA molecules came. TCRdb fed the PCR reads into MiXCR, producing one record per CDR3 protein. The sample includes roughly 620,000 distinct CDR3 sequences, about 44% of them seen just once. What was sequenced was blood. The source of this sequence is a girl aged 5-17 years with multiple sclerosis.

The CDR3 loop reads CAISEWTSGTQETQYF. CDR3 coding DNA: TGTGCCATCAGTGAGTGGACTAGCGGGACCCAAGAGACCCAGTACTTC. The V and J genes are TRBV10-3 and TRBJ2-5; the match to TRBD2 covers 12 bases. The V segment lost 1 base and the J segment 1 base; nucleotides outside the gene matches: 1. Germline V gene data show CDR1 as ENHRY and CDR2 as SYGVKD. This CDR3 has 16 residues.